This T cell receptor (beta chain) is from a study of CD8 T cells in ankylosing spondylitis. This clonotype was found a few times. What it binds is not known. Trimming took 0 bases from V and 3 from J; bases not matched to a gene: 4. The length of the CDR3 is 15 residues. The germline V gene has CDR1 SGHNT and CDR2 YYREEE (reference sequence). General study results and limits: Apparently characteristic of ankylosing spondylitis blood was a TCR beta motif (about 8 highly homologous variants). Disease-associated clones were CD8+ and fairly uncommon in peripheral blood. Reportedly, disease-linked clones are significantly enriched in ankylosing spondylitis patients' matched synovial fluid. In synovial fluid and blood from reactive arthritis, some motif variants were previously reported.

With molecular barcodes, quantitative 5'-RACE was used to make the TCR beta libraries. TCRdb processed the 5' RACE reads anew with MiXCR; each CDR3 protein has one entry. The table lists more than 600,000 distinct CDR3 sequences, around 19% of them singletons, with roughly a fifth in the top ten. The chain has TRBV5-4 and TRBJ2-3; 7 bases line up with TRBD2. Sequences were obtained from blood, either unsorted or a sorted T cell fraction (not recorded which). The clonotype comes from a male donor with ankylosing spondylitis. Written as DNA, the CDR3 is TGTGCCAGCAGCTTGGAAGCGGGACCTACAGATACGCAGTATTTT. Translating gives CASSLEAGPTDTQYF. Full variable domain (remainder filled in from reference TRBV5-4 and TRBJ2-3): ETGVTQSPTHLIKTRGQQVTLRCSSQSGHNTVSWYQQALGQGPQFIFQYYREEENGRGNFPPRFSGLQFPNYSSELNVNALELDDSALYLCASSLEAGPTDTQYFGPGTRLTVL.